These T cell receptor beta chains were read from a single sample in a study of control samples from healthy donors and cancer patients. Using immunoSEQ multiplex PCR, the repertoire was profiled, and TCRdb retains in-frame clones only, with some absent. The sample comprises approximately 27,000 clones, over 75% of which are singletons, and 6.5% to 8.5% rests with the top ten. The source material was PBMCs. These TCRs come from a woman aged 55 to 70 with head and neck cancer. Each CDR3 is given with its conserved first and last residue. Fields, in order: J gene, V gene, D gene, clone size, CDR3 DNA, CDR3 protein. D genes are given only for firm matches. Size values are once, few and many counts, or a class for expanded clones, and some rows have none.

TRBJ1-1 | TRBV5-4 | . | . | TGTGCCAGCAAGCAGAACCGGGGTGGTGGGGGAGGCACTGAAGCTTTCTTT | CASKQNRGGGGGTEAFF
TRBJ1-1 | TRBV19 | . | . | TGTGCCAGTAGTAGAGCGGGGGGGATGAACACTGAAGCTTTCTTT | CASSRAGGMNTEAFF
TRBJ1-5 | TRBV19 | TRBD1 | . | TGTGCCAGTCGGGGCGGCCAGGGGGCGAATCAGCCCCAGCATTTT | CASRGGQGANQPQHF
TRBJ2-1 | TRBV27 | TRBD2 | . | TGTGCCAGCAGCAAACCGGGACTAGCGGGACAAAATGAGCAGTTCTTC | CASSKPGLAGQNEQFF
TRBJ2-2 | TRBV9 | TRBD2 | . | TGTGCCAGCAGCGTAATGGCGGGAGGCCGGTCCACCGGGGAGCTGTTTTTT | CASSVMAGGRSTGELFF
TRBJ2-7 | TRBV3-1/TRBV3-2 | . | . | TGTGCCAGCAGCCCCACCAGGGGAGAGCAGTACTTC | CASSPTRGEQYF
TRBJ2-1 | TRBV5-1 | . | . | TGCGCCAGCAGCTTGGCAAGTTGGAATGAGCAGTTCTTC | CASSLASWNEQFF
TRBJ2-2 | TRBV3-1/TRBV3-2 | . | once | TGTGCCAGCAGTCCTGGGGGGAAATTGTACGGGGAGCTGTTTTTT | CASSPGGKLYGELFF
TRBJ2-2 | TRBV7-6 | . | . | TGTGCCAGCAGCTTAACGGGGGGGCCAGGGGGCACCGGGGAGCTGTTTTTT | CASSLTGGPGGTGELFF
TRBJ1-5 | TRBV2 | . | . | TGTGCCAGCAGTGAAAGAGACAATAGCAATCAGCCCCAGCATTTT | CASSERDNSNQPQHF
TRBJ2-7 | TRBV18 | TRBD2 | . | TGTGCCAGCTCATCGGGAGCGGGAGGGTCCTACGAGCAGTACTTC | CASSSGAGGSYEQYF
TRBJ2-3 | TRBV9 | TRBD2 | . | TGTGCCAGCAGCGTAGCGGGGGGGGGAACAAACACAGATACGCAGTATTTT | CASSVAGGGTNTDTQYF
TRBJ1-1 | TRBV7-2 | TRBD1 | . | TGTGCCAGCAGCTTAGTGGGACAGGGGATCTCAGTAGCTTTCTTT | CASSLVGQGISVAFF
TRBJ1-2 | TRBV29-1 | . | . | TGCAGCGTTGAGGTCACTTCCTATGGCTACACCTTC | CSVEVTSYGYTF
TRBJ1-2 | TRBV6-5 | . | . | TGTGCCAGCAGTTACCGCGGGGGAGGCTATGGCTACACCTTC | CASSYRGGGYGYTF
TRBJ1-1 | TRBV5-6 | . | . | TGTGCCAGCAGCTTGGACAGGGTTACTGAAGCTTTCTTT | CASSLDRVTEAFF
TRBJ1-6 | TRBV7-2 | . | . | TGTGCCAGCAGCTTAGAGCACAGGGTCCTTTCACCCCTCCACTTT | CASSLEHRVLSPLHF
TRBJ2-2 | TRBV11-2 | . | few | TGTGCCAGCAGCTTAGAGGTGGGGCTGTTTTTT | CASSLEVGLFF
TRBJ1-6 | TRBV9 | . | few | TGTGCCAGCAGCGCGTTCGGGGATAATTCACCCCTCCACTTT | CASSAFGDNSPLHF
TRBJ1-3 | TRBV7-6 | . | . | TGTGCCAGCAGGTCCGGGCTTGGGACTTTCGGAAACACCATATATTTT | CASRSGLGTFGNTIYF
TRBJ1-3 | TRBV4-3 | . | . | TGCGCCAGCAGCCAAGTTTTTAGGGGACATAGAAACACCATATATTTT | CASSQVFRGHRNTIYF
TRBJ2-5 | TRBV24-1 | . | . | TGTGCCACCAGTACGGGCAAGGGGGAGACCCAGTACTTC | CATSTGKGETQYF
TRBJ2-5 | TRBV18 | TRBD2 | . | TGTGCCAGCTCACCAGGCGGGAGTCTCTTAGAGACCCAGTACTTC | CASSPGGSLLETQYF
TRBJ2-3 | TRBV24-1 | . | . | TGTGCCACCAGTGAAGGAGGGGGCGTCACAGATACGCAGTATTTT | CATSEGGGVTDTQYF
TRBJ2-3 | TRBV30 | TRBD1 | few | TGTGCCTGGACCAGGGGGCATCAAGATACGCAGTATTTT | CAWTRGHQDTQYF
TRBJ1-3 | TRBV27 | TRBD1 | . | TGTGCCAGCAGTTTAGGGTTCGGAAGGGGGCGAGAAGGAAACACCATATATTTT | CASSLGFGRGREGNTIYF
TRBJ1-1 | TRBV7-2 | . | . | TGTGCCAGCAGCTCCCCCAGCTTAGGGGCTTTCTTT | CASSSPSLGAFF
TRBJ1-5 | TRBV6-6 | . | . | TGTGCCAGCAGTAGGGACTCCTATAGCAATCAGCCCCAGCATTTT | CASSRDSYSNQPQHF
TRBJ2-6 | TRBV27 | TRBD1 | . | TGTGCCAGCAGGTATCGGGCCGGAGGGACAGGAGGGCATACTGGGGCCAACGTCCTGACTTTC | CASRYRAGGTGGHTGANVLTF
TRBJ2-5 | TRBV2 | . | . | TGTGCCAGCAGTACCCGAGAGACCCAGTACTTC | CASSTRETQYF
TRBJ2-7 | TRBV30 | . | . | TGTGCCACCAGGAGGGAATCCTACGAGCAGTACTTC | CATRRESYEQYF
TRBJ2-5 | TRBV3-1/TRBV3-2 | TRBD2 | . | TGTGCCAGCACCAGGACTAGCGGGATCCAAGAGACCCAGTACTTC | CASTRTSGIQETQYF
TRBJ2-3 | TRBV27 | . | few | TGTGCCAGCAGCCCCAGGTTCACAGATACGCAGTATTTT | CASSPRFTDTQYF
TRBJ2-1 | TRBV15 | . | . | TGTGCCACCAGCAGCAATATTAGAAACCATGAGCAGTTCTTC | CATSSNIRNHEQFF
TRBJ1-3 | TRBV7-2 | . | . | TGTGCCAGCAGCTTAGGACAGGCGAATATTGGAAACACCATATATTTT | CASSLGQANIGNTIYF
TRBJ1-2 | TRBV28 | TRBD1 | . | TGTGCCAGCAGTTTGGTGACAGGGGGAAAAGATGGCTACACCTTC | CASSLVTGGKDGYTF
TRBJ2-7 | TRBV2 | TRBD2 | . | TGTGCCAGCAGTCAGACTAGCTCTTATGGCGAGCAGTACTTC | CASSQTSSYGEQYF
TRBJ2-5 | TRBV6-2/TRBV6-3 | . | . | TGTGCCAGCAGTTACGGGTCAGGGGGGTATGTGGAGACCCAGTACTTC | CASSYGSGGYVETQYF
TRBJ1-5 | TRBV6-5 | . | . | TGTGCCAGCAGTTTAGGACCGGGTGGCAATCAGCCCCAGCATTTT | CASSLGPGGNQPQHF
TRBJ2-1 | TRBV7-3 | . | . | TGTGCCAGCAGCTCAGGGGGGGATGAGCAGTTCTTC | CASSSGGDEQFF
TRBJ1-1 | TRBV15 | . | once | TGTGCCACCAGCAGAGATAGGGGAGGGGGCACTGAAGCTTTCTTT | CATSRDRGGGTEAFF
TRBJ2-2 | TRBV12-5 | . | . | TGTGCTAGTGGTTCGACGGACGCGGGTTCCGCCGGGGAGCTGTTTTTT | CASGSTDAGSAGELFF
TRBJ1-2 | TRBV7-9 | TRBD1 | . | TGTGCCAGCAGCCCAAGGACAGGGATAGACTACACCTTC | CASSPRTGIDYTF
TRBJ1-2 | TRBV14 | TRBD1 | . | TGTGCCAGCAGCCAGGACCAGGGGGCGAACTATGGCTACACCTTC | CASSQDQGANYGYTF
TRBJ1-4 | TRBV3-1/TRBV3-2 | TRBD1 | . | TGTGCCAGCAGGGAAGCCGGCGTCACAGGGGTAAATGAAAAACTGTTTTTT | CASREAGVTGVNEKLFF
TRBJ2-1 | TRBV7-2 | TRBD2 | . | TGTGCCAGCAGCTTGAGCGGGGGGGCTCTGACCTACAATGAGCAGTTCTTC | CASSLSGGALTYNEQFF
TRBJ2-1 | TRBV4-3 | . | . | TGCGCCAGCAGCCAAGATATGACGAACTACAATGAGCAGTTCTTC | CASSQDMTNYNEQFF
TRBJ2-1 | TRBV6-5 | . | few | TGTGCCAGCAGCCCCGGGACTTTCAATCGCAATGAGCAGTTCTTC | CASSPGTFNRNEQFF
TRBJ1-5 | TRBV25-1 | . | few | TGTGCCAGCGGGGAAACTCAGCCCCAGCATTTT | CASGETQPQHF
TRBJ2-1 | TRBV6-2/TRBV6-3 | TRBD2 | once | TGTGCCAGCAGTTCCTATAGCGGGGGTCGGCACAATGAGCAGTTCTTC | CASSSYSGGRHNEQFF
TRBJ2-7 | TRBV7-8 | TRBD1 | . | TGTGCCAGCAGCTTAGCGGGACAGGGTTTCTACGAGCAGTACTTC | CASSLAGQGFYEQYF
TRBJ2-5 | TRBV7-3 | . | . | TGTGCCAGCAGCTTAGCCCCCGACGGGACCCAGTACTTC | CASSLAPDGTQYF
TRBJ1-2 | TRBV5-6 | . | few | TGTGCCAGCAGCCCCGGGTTAGGGCTGGGCTACACCTTC | CASSPGLGLGYTF
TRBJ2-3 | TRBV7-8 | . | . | TGTGCCAGCAGCTTAGAAGGGACGGGGAGGTCGCAGTATTTT | CASSLEGTGRSQYF
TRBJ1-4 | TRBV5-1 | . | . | TGCGCCAGCAGCTTGGAAAGGGCTAATGAAAAACTGTTTTTT | CASSLERANEKLFF
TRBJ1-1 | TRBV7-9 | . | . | TGTGCCAGCAGCTTAAGTTTGAACACTGAAGCTTTCTTT | CASSLSLNTEAFF
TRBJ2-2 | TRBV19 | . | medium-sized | TGTGCCAGTAGGAAGGACCACTCGAACACCGGGGAGCTGTTTTTT | CASRKDHSNTGELFF
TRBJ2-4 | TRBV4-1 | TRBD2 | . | TGCGCCAGCAGCCAAGGTCCGGGACTAGTCCTGGTGGCCAAAAACATTCAGTACTTC | CASSQGPGLVLVAKNIQYF
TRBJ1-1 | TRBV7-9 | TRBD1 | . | TGTGCCAGCAGCACCCCAGGGGGGCTAGACACTGAAGCTTTCTTT | CASSTPGGLDTEAFF